This TCR beta chain was recovered during a study of blood T cells in healthy people across ages. Only one count was recorded for this clonotype. Extracted total RNA amounted to at least 5.5 micrograms for each sample. The second PCR ran roughly 7 to 12 cycles with a sample-barcoded 5' primer and J-beta primers. TCRdb called the 5' RACE reads again in MiXCR, with one record for every CDR3 protein. The sample has roughly 1,300,000 distinct CDR3 sequences, approximately 60% seen once. Losses at the gene ends were 10 bases for V and 3 bases for J; bases not matched to a gene: 5. The CDR3 has 12 amino acids. CDR1 is SNHLY and CDR2 is FYNNEI in the germline V gene.

The chain has TRBV2 and TRBJ1-1; 7 nucleotides match TRBD1. The sequencing input was blood. The TCR was taken from a man aged 18 to 29 in good health. The CDR3: CANSQGDTEAFF. The CDR3 nucleotides read TGTGCCAACAGCCAGGGGGACACTGAAGCTTTCTTT. The entire variable domain, with the rest obtained from reference TRBV2 and TRBJ1-1, is as follows: EPEVTQTPSHQVTQMGQEVILRCVPISNHLYFYWYRQILGQKVEFLVSFYNNEISEKSEIFDDQFSVERPDGSNFTLKIRSTKLEDSAMYFCANSQGDTEAFFGQGTRLTVV.